Included here is one T cell receptor beta chain sequence, with context. Its target antigen remains unknown. Qualities for individual bases were not recorded, and no much larger clone is one base off. This sample is part of a study of control samples from healthy donors and cancer patients (TCRdb year 2020). Libraries came from the immunoSEQ multiplex PCR assay. Held by TCRdb, this immuneACCESS table contains in-frame sequences only and omits some clones. Under half of the omission traces to an unresolved V gene where checked; the cause of the rest is unknown. This sample is represented by around 130,000 clones; around nine tenths of them were singletons. The biggest ten clones account for about 3.4% of the sample. The V and J ends are trimmed by 8 bases and 3 bases, leaving 11 bases between them. Taken from cysteine to phenylalanine, the CDR3 has 12 residues. Just CDR3 DNA is preserved here, 36 bases in frame from base 1. CDR1 and CDR2 (MNHEY, SVGAGI) derive from the germline V gene.

The sequence links TRBV6-5 to TRBJ2-7; matching of 5 bases hints at TRBD1 as the D gene. The receptor's source is a man aged 45-60 years in good health. The specimen sequenced was blood. The DNA reads TGTGCCAGCCAGACAGACCTCTACGAGCAGTACTTC. The translation is CASQTDLYEQYF.